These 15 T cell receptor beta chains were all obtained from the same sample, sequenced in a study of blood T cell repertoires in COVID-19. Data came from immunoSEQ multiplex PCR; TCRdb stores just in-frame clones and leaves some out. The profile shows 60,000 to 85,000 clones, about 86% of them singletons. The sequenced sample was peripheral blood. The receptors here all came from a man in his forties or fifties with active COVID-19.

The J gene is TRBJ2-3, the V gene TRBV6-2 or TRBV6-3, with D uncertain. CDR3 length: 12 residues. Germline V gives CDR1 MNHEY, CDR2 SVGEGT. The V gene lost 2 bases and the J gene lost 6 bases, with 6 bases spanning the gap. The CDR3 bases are TGTGCCAGCAGTTACGTGAGGGATACGCAGTATTTT. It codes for CASSYVRDTQYF.

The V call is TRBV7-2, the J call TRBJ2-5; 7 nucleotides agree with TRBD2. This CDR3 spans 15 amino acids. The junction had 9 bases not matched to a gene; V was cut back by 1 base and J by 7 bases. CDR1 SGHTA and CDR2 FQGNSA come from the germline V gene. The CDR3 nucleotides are TGTGCCAGCAGCTTAGGGCGGGAGAATCTGGGGACCCAGTACTTC. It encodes CASSLGRENLGTQYF.

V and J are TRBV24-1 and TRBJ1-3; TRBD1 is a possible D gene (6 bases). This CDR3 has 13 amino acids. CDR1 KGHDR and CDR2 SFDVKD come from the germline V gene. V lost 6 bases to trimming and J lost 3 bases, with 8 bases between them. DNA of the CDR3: TGTGCCACCAGTCCCAGGGGTGGAAACACCATATATTTT. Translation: CATSPRGGNTIYF.

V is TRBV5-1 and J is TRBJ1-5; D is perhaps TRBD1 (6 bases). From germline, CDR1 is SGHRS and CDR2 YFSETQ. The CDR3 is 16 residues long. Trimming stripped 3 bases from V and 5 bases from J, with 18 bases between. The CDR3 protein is CASSSTSQGRHQPQHF. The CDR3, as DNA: TGCGCCAGCAGCTCCACTTCACAGGGTCGGCATCAGCCCCAGCATTTT.

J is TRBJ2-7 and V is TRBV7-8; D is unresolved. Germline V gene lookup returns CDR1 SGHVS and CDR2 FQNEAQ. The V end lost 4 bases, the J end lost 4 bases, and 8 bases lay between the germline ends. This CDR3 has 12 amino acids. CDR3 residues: CASSSTRYEQYF. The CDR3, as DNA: TGTGCCAGCAGCTCCACACGTTACGAGCAGTACTTC.

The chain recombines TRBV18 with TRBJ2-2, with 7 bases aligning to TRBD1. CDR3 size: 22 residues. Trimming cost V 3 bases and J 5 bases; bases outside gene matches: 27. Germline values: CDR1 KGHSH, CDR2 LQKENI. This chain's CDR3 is CASSPSATGTVPTQGKTGELFF. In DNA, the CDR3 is TGTGCCAGCTCACCCTCGGCGACCGGGACAGTTCCCACCCAGGGGAAAACCGGGGAGCTGTTTTTT.

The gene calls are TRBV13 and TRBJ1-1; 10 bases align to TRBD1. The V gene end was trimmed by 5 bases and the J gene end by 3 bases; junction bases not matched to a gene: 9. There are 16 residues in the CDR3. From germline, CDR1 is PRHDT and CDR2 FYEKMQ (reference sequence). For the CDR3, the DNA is TGTGCCAGCAGCCAGCTTCCGGGACAGGGGTACACTGAAGCTTTCTTT. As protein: CASSQLPGQGYTEAFF.

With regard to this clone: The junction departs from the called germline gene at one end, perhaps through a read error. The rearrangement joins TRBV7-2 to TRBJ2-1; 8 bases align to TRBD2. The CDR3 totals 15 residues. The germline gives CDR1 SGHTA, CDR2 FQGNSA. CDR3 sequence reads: CASSFTGGPYSEQFF. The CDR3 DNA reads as TGTGCCAGCAGCTTCACGGGAGGGCCATACAGTGAGCAGTTCTTC.

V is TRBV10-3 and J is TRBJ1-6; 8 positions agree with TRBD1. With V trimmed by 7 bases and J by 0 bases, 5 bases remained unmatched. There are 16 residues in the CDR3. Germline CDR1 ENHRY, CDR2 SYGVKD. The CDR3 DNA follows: TGTGCCATCAAGGACAGGGATGGCTCCTATAATTCACCCCTCCACTTT. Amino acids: CAIKDRDGSYNSPLHF.

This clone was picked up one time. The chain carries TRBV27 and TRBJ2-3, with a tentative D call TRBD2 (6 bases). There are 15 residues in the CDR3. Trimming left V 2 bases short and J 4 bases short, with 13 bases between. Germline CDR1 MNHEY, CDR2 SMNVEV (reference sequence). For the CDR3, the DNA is TGTGCCAGCAGTTTAGTCAGGTCGGGGGCAGATACGCAGTATTTT. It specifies CASSLVRSGADTQYF.

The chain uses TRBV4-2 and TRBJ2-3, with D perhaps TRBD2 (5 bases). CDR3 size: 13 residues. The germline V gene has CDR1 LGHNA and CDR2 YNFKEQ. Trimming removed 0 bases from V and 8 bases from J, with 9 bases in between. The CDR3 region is CASSQDPGLTQYF. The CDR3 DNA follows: TGTGCCAGCAGCCAAGATCCCGGACTTACGCAGTATTTT.

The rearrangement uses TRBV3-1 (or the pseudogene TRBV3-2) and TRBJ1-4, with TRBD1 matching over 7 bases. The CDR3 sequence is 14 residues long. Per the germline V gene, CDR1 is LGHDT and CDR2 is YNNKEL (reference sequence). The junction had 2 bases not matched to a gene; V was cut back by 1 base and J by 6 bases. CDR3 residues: CASSQAGTDEKLFF. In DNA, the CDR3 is TGTGCCAGCAGCCAAGCTGGGACAGATGAAAAACTGTTTTTT.

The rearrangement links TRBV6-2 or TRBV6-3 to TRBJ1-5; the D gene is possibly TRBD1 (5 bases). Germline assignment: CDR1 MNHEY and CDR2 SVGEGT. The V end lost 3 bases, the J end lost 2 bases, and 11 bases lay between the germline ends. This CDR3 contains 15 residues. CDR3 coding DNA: TGTGCCAGCAGTTATTACGACAGTGGCAATCAGCCCCAGCATTTT. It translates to CASSYYDSGNQPQHF.

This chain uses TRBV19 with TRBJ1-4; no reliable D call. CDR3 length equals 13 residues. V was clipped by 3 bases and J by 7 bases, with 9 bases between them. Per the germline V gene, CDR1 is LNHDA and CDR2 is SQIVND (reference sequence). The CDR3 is CASSMEGFEKLFF. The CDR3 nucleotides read TGTGCCAGTAGTATGGAGGGCTTTGAAAAACTGTTTTTT.

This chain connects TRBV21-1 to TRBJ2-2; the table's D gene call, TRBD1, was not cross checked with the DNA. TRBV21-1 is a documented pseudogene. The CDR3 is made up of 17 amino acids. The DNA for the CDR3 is TGTGCCAGCAGCAAAGCAACAGGGTACACCGAAGGAGGGGAGCTGTTTTTT. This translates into CASSKATGYTEGGELFF.